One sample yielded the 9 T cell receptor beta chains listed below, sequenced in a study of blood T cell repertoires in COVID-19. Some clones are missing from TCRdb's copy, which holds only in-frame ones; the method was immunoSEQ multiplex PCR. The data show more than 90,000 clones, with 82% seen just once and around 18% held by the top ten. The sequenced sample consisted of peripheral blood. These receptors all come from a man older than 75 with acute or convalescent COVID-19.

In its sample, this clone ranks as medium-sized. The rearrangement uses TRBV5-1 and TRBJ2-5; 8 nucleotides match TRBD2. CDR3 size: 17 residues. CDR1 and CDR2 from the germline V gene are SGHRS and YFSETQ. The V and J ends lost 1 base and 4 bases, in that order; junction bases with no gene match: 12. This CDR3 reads CASSLFLGTRARETQYF. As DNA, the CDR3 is TGCGCCAGCAGCTTGTTTCTAGGGACTAGGGCGCGAGAGACCCAGTACTTC.

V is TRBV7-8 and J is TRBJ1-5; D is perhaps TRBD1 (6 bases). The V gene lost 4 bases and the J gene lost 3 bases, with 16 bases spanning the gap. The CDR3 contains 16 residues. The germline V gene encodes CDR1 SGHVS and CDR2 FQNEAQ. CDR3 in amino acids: CASSSLSGQYNQPQHF. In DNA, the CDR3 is TGTGCCAGCAGCTCCCTCTCAGGACAGTACAATCAGCCCCAGCATTTT.

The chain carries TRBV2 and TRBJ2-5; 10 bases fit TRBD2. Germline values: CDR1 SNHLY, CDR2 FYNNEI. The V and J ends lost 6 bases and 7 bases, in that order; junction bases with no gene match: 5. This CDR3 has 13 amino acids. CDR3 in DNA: TGTGCCAGCAGGAGCGGGGGGGTTGGGACCCAGTACTTC. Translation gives CASRSGGVGTQYF.

This chain's CDR3 is CASSPQGGLNTEAFF. The CDR3, as DNA: TGTGCCAGCTCACCGCAGGGGGGCCTGAACACTGAAGCTTTCTTT. This chain links TRBV18 with TRBJ1-1; 7 nucleotides align to TRBD1. Germline V gene lookup returns CDR1 KGHSH and CDR2 LQKENI. With 3 bases clipped from V and 0 bases from J, the junction kept 4 bases outside the gene matches. The CDR3 is 15 amino acids.

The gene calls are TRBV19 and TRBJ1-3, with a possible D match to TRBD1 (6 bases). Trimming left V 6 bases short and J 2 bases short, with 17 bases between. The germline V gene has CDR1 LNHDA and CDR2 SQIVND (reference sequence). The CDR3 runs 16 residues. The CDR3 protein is CASRNTGQRAGNTIYF. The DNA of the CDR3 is TGTGCCAGTAGAAATACAGGGCAACGGGCTGGAAACACCATATATTTT.

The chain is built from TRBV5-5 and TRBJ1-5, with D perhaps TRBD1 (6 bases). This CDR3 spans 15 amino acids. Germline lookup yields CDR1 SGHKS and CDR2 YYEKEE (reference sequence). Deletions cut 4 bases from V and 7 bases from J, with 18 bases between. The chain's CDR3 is CASSPLGGGGQPQHF. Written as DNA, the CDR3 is TGTGCCAGCAGCCCACTGGGGGGCGGGGGACAGCCCCAGCATTTT.

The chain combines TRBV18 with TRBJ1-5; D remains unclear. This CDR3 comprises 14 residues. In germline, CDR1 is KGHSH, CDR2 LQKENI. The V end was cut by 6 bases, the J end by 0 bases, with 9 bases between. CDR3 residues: CASSPDYSNQPQHF. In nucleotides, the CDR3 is TGTGCCAGCTCGCCCGACTATAGCAATCAGCCCCAGCATTTT.

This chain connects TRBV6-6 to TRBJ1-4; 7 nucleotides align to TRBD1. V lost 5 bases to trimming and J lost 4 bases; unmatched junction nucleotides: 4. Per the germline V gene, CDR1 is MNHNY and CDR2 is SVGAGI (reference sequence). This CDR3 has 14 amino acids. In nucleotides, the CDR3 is TGTGCCAGCAGTACAGGGGCCTTTAATGAAAAACTGTTTTTT. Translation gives CASSTGAFNEKLFF.

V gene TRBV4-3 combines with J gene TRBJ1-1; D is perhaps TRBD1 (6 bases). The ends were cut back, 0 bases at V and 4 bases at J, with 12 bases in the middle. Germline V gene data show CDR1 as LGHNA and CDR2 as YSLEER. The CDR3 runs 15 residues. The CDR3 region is CASSQDAQGGTEAFF. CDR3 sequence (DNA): TGCGCCAGCAGCCAAGATGCCCAAGGGGGCACTGAAGCTTTCTTT.